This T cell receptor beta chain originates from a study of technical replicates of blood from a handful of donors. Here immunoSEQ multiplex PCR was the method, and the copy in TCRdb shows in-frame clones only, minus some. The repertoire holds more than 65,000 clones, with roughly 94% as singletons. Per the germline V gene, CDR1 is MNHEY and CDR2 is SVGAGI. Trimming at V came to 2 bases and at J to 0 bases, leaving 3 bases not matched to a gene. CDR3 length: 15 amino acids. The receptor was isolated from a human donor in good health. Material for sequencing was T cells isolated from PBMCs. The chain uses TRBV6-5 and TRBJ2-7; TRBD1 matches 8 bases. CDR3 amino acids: CASSYVQGASYEQYF. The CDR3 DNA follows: TGTGCCAGCAGTTACGTGCAGGGGGCCTCCTACGAGCAGTACTTC.